The 16 T cell receptor beta chains below come from one sample, sequenced in a study of cytomegalovirus exposure and HLA in healthy donors. A multiplex PCR was run with 60 Vbeta primers and 13 Jbeta primers. Profiled with immunoSEQ multiplex PCR; TCRdb holds only in-frame clones, not every one. The sample comprises around 80,000 clones, approximately 65% of which are singletons, and 4% to 5.5% rests with the top ten. Sequencing was carried out using PBMCs. All receptors derive from a male donor in good health and CMV-seropositive.

J is TRBJ2-7 and V is TRBV5-8; 8 bases are shared with TRBD1. Germline V gene sequence: CDR1 SGHTS, CDR2 YDEGEE. The CDR3 has 15 residues. V dropped 0 bases and J dropped 4; count of bases not matched to a gene: 6. CDR3 loop: CASSLGQGLLYEQYF. The CDR3 DNA sequence: TGTGCCAGCAGCTTGGGACAGGGGCTACTATACGAGCAGTACTTC. Combining the CDR3 with reference TRBV5-8 and TRBJ2-7 gives the whole variable domain EAGVTQSPTHLIKTRGQQATLRCSPISGHTSVYWYQQALGLGLQFLLWYDEGEERNRGNFPPRFSGRQFPNYSSELNVNALELEDSALYLCASSLGQGLLYEQYFGPGTRLTVT.

The J gene is TRBJ1-1, the V gene TRBV6-6; D might be TRBD1 (5 bases). CDR1 MNHNY and CDR2 SVGAGI come from the germline V gene (reference sequence). The CDR3 extends over 15 amino acids. The V and J ends lost 0 bases and 4 bases respectively, with 12 bases between them. The DNA for the CDR3 is TGTGCCAGCAGTTACTCGAGCCGGGGGGGCACTGAAGCTTTCTTT. Its translation is CASSYSSRGGTEAFF.

This clone was detected only a few times. The genes are TRBV9 and TRBJ2-5, with D possibly TRBD2 on 6 matching bases. The germline CDR1 and CDR2 sequences are SGDLS and YYNGEE. The CDR3 totals 13 residues. With 6 bases removed from V and 10 bases from J, the gap between germline ends came to 19 bases. CDR3 region: CASTSGGYSDQYF. The CDR3 DNA follows: TGTGCCAGCACTAGTGGGGGGTACTCGGACCAGTACTTC.

V is TRBV19 and J is TRBJ1-2, with D tentatively TRBD1 (5 bases). Germline CDR1 LNHDA, CDR2 SQIVND (reference sequence). Trimming left V 6 bases short and J 8 bases short, with 13 bases between. The CDR3 loop spans 12 amino acids. This chain's CDR3 is CASSLLPGGYTF. CDR3 DNA sequence: TGTGCCAGTAGCCTCCTTCCAGGGGGCTACACCTTC.

CDR3 protein: CASSLDGTAKLPNYNEQFF. The CDR3 nucleotides are TGTGCCAGCAGCTTGGATGGGACAGCCAAACTTCCGAATTACAATGAGCAGTTCTTC. The chain employs TRBV21-1 and TRBJ2-1; the table's D call of TRBD1 was not tested on the DNA. TRBV21-1 is a pseudogene locus. The CDR3 runs to 19 residues.

This clone has just one count. The chain employs TRBV7-2 and TRBJ2-3, with 8 bases aligning to TRBD2. The V segment lost 1 base and the J segment 3 bases; nucleotides outside the gene matches: 3. This CDR3 region has 15 residues. Germline V gives CDR1 SGHTA, CDR2 FQGNSA. The CDR3: CASSLGGGKTDTQYF. The CDR3 bases are TGTGCCAGCAGCTTAGGCGGGGGGAAAACAGATACGCAGTATTTT.

This chain joins TRBV2 and TRBJ2-1; TRBD2 matches 9 bases. V dropped 7 bases and J dropped 9; count of bases not matched to a gene: 7. This CDR3 has 13 amino acids. Per germline, CDR1 SNHLY and CDR2 FYNNEI. The CDR3 DNA follows: TGTGCCAGCATGGAGGGACTAGCAGTTGAGCAGTTCTTC. Protein product: CASMEGLAVEQFF. The whole variable domain, remainder taken from reference TRBV2 and TRBJ2-1, is EPEVTQTPSHQVTQMGQEVILRCVPISNHLYFYWYRQILGQKVEFLVSFYNNEISEKSEIFDDQFSVERPDGSNFTLKIRSTKLEDSAMYFCASMEGLAVEQFFGPGTRLTVL.

In this sample, this clone turned up a few times. The V and J genes are TRBV29-1 and TRBJ1-2; D might be TRBD1 (6 bases). The CDR3 totals 15 residues. Trimming left V 0 bases short and J 8 bases short, with 19 bases between. Germline values: CDR1 SQVTM, CDR2 ANQGSEA. The CDR3 is CSVEDRGGRGKGYTF. The CDR3 DNA sequence: TGCAGCGTTGAAGATCGGGGCGGCAGGGGCAAGGGCTACACCTTC.

CDR3 sequence (DNA): TGTGCCATCAGTGAGATTCAGTCTAGCTCTGGAAACACCATATATTTT. Protein product: CAISEIQSSSGNTIYF. The genes are TRBV10-3 and TRBJ1-3; no firm D call. V shed 2 bases and J shed 0 bases, with 11 bases lying between them. The V gene's germline CDR1 is ENHRY and CDR2 SYGVKD. The CDR3 has 16 residues.

J is TRBJ2-7 and V is TRBV27; 7 bases line up with TRBD1. Germline CDR1 reads MNHEY; CDR2 reads SMNVEV (reference sequence). The ends lost 4 bases at V and 0 bases at J; junction bases unmatched: 15. The CDR3 is made up of 18 amino acids. The CDR3 loop is CASSSPPVTGANSYEQYF. The CDR3 coding sequence is TGTGCCAGCAGTTCCCCACCCGTCACAGGGGCCAACTCCTACGAGCAGTACTTC.

This clone was counted only a few times. V is TRBV30 and J is TRBJ2-7, with 7 positions matching TRBD2. Germline V gene data show CDR1 as GTSNPN and CDR2 as SVGIG (reference sequence). The CDR3 runs 15 residues. After removal of 6 bases from V and 1 base from J, the junction contained 12 bases not matched to a gene. The CDR3 DNA sequence: TGTGCCTGTGGGCCCCCTGGGGGGGGATCCTACGAGCAGTACTTC. Protein product: CACGPPGGGSYEQYF.

This clone was observed a handful of times. This sequence joins TRBV29-1 and TRBJ1-4; D is ambiguous. The length of the CDR3 is 15 residues. V lost 1 base, J lost 7 bases, and 16 bases lay in between. CDR1 and CDR2 from the germline V gene are SQVTM and ANQGSEA. The CDR3 DNA follows: TGCAGCGTTGAAGTATCCTCCCCGGGTGGTGAAAAACTGTTTTTT. It codes for CSVEVSSPGGEKLFF.

The chain couples TRBV7-2 to TRBJ1-5, with D perhaps matching TRBD1 (5 bases). Trimming left V 5 bases short and J 4 bases short, with 12 bases between. Germline assignment: CDR1 SGHTA and CDR2 FQGNSA. The CDR3 loop spans 14 amino acids. The CDR3 nucleotides read TGTGCCAGCAGCCTCCGACAGTCTAATCAGCCCCAGCATTTT. Its protein is CASSLRQSNQPQHF.

The chain employs TRBV27 and TRBJ1-1, with D hard to call. Germline V CDR1 and CDR2: MNHEY, SMNVEV (reference sequence). This CDR3 is built from 11 residues. Between the trimmed V and J ends, which lost 3 bases and 6 bases, there was a span of 5 bases. CDR3 amino acids: CASSFGAEAFF. The CDR3 region has the DNA TGTGCCAGCAGTTTCGGGGCTGAAGCTTTCTTT.

CDR3: CASSNRGGGITEAFF. The CDR3 DNA reads as TGTGCCAGCAGCAACAGGGGGGGAGGGATCACTGAAGCTTTCTTT. The rearrangement joins TRBV6-5 to TRBJ1-1; TRBD1 aligns across 8 bases. Losses at the gene ends were 6 bases for V and 4 bases for J; bases not matched to a gene: 10. The CDR3 spans 15 residues. Germline V gene data show CDR1 as MNHEY and CDR2 as SVGAGI.

This chain connects TRBV19 to TRBJ2-7, with 11 positions matching TRBD2. Trimming cost V 7 bases and J 1 base; bases outside gene matches: 6. CDR3 length equals 15 residues. CDR1 LNHDA and CDR2 SQIVND come from the germline V gene (reference sequence). CDR3 in DNA: TGTGCCAGTAAGTCTAGCGGGGGGCCTTCCTACGAGCAGTACTTC. It encodes CASKSSGGPSYEQYF.